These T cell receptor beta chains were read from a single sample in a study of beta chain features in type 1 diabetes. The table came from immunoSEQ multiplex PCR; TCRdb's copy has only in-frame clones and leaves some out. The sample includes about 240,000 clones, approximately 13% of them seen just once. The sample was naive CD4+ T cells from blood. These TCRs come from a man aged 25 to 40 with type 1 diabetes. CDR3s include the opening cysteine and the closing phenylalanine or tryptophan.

CDR3aa: CAWRGTGGAYGTEAFF; v_gene: TRBV30
CDR3aa: CASSLRREGIGTDTQYF; v_gene: TRBV5-4
CDR3aa: CASSGDPTGEGYTF; v_gene: TRBV9
CDR3aa: CASTLLAGGRNEQFF; v_gene: TRBV6-5
CDR3aa: CASSRYYEQYF; v_gene: TRBV11-3
CDR3aa: CASLNQGNEKLFF; v_gene: TRBV11-2
CDR3aa: CASKPSGHDYGYTF; v_gene: TRBV6-5
CDR3aa: CASSVGQGNQPQHF; v_gene: TRBV5-1
CDR3aa: CASSNTGAADSPLHF; v_gene: TRBV25-1
CDR3aa: CASSGAGVQFF; v_gene: TRBV2
CDR3aa: CASSLGGLAGVYEQFF; v_gene: TRBV28
CDR3aa: CASRTPGQGHSPLHF; v_gene: TRBV4-1
CDR3aa: CASSLTSGANQETQYF; v_gene: TRBV28
CDR3aa: CASSSPGQGETQYF; v_gene: TRBV5-6
CDR3aa: CASRPNPGQGNYEQYF; v_gene: TRBV23-1
CDR3aa: CASSYGQTPEQYF; v_gene: TRBV6-5
CDR3aa: CASSRTGGTYEQYF; v_gene: TRBV6-6
CDR3aa: CASNPRQGTEAFF; v_gene: TRBV6-5
CDR3aa: CASSLAGLAGEADTQYF; v_gene: TRBV5-4
CDR3aa: CASSADSTGLLNYGYTF; v_gene: TRBV4-1
CDR3aa: CASSPLSPSTDTQYF; v_gene: TRBV7-2
CDR3aa: CASSPGTSGSYEQYF; v_gene: TRBV11-1
CDR3aa: CASRSGQGVGNEQFF; v_gene: TRBV27
CDR3aa: CASSQLAGGLETQYF; v_gene: TRBV4-1
CDR3aa: CASSLTGGETQYF; v_gene: TRBV5-1
CDR3aa: CASSPGAGGSGYTF; v_gene: TRBV2
CDR3aa: CASSHRGTRNTGELFF; v_gene: TRBV4-1
CDR3aa: CASMGIRGQKNGYTF; v_gene: TRBV11-2
CDR3aa: CASSVGQQETQYF; v_gene: TRBV9
CDR3aa: CASSEPTGPPGTQYF; v_gene: TRBV6-1
CDR3aa: CASETGSRDTEAFF; v_gene: TRBV28
CDR3aa: CASTSGGSGNYEQYF; v_gene: TRBV5-4
CDR3aa: CASSPDRGRPDTQYF; v_gene: TRBV19
CDR3aa: CASSINTVNSPLHF; v_gene: TRBV9
CDR3aa: CASSPGAGSNTEAFF; v_gene: TRBV18
CDR3aa: CASSLVRTGVWVDTEAFF; v_gene: TRBV5-6
CDR3aa: CASRQQGSGETQYF; v_gene: TRBV5-1
CDR3aa: CASSPGGAKGGETQYF; v_gene: TRBV7-9
CDR3aa: CAGSRSGANVLTF; v_gene: TRBV11-2
CDR3aa: CAWSPGGGGEQFF; v_gene: TRBV30